This T cell receptor (beta chain) was sequenced during a study of T cell responses to AZD1222 COVID-19 vaccine. Study results and limitations: At baseline, seropositivity was found in only a handful of AZD1222 recipients. With two AZD1222 doses given, Spike-specific TCR breadth and depth both rose.

The data were produced by immunoSEQ multiplex PCR, yet TCRdb's version contains in-frame clones alone and is incomplete. The sample has about 110,000 clones; about 90% are singletons. A note on this clone: Its antigen remains unknown.

The TCR was taken from an adult who received the AZD1222 COVID-19 vaccine. The material was peripheral blood, obtained 28 days after the second AZD1222 dose.

CDR3 DNA: TGTGCCAGCAGCCCTCGGGCAGGGGGCACTGAAGCTTTCTTT. Its protein product is CASSPRAGGTEAFF. This sequence joins TRBV4-2 and TRBJ1-1; TRBD1 aligns across 7 bases. Germline trimming cut 4 bases from V and 4 bases from J; bases unmatched to any gene: 6. CDR3 length: 14 amino acids. CDR1 is LGHNA and CDR2 is YNFKEQ in the germline V gene.